This T cell receptor (beta chain) was sequenced during a study of cytomegalovirus exposure and HLA in healthy donors (dated by TCRdb to 2016 to 2017). Regarding the study in general: According to a later analysis, the roughly 120 validation repertoires were produced on the same platform as the roughly 600 repertoires of the first cohort. The study was designed to test whether signatures of past pathogen exposure could be identified by cataloging public T cell receptors. A separate validation cohort of approximately 130 different subjects was used in addition to the approximately 670-subject first cohort. To predict cytomegalovirus infection status, the study combined high-throughput TCR immunosequencing, statistical association of individual TCRs with disease status, and machine learning. The investigation overall reported the following: In vitro tests confirmed that a few of the cytomegalovirus-associated TCR beta chains recognize cytomegalovirus antigens. A later analysis lacked HLA typing for the validation cohort, so it scored co-occurrence in that cohort across all 110 or so repertoires. It was suggested by the authors that the approach could potentially be generalized to other disease states and immunological phenotypes. A total of 150 or so TCR beta chains were listed by the study as associated with cytomegalovirus. Most TCR sequences were seen in very few donors, while some public TCRs were found in many individuals. In both the original and validation cohorts, the classifier was reported to diagnose cytomegalovirus status with high specificity and sensitivity. In a later analysis, TCRs clustered in the first cohort were found to also tend to co-occur in the roughly 110 validation repertoires, with approximately 95% of cluster scores above 0.

The donors were included in the validation cohort of approximately 120 subjects, a group kept apart from the approximately 700-subject first cohort. Concerning this clone itself: Its antigen is currently not known. It has no much larger one-base neighbor in the sample; base qualities were not kept.

The library was prepared using the immunoSEQ multiplex PCR assay. The authors processed their data as follows. A statistical classification framework was developed to diagnose cytomegalovirus status using the catalog of TCR beta chain sequences. The source is immuneACCESS, and TCRdb retained only in-frame sequences with V and J called. Part of the clones is not carried over; for the studies checked, unresolved V genes explain less than half of this, and the remainder is unexplained. V and J calls and clone size are as listed in that table; D and trimming were resolved from the DNA. For this sample there are over 150,000 clones; under 90% appear just once. The ten largest clones take up about 9.3% of the sample. The CDR3 runs 14 residues from the cysteine to the phenylalanine. The retained sequence is limited to the CDR3, 42 bases, with the frame set at the first base. CDR1 and CDR2 (SGHDT, YYEEEE) derive from the germline V gene. Trimming at the junction amounts to 4 bases on V and 3 bases on J, and the germline ends lie 10 bases apart.

The sample taken for sequencing was PBMCs. The rearrangement joined TRBV5-6 to TRBJ1-4, with no D gene named confidently. The receptor was derived from a woman between 18 and 29 years old in good health and CMV-seropositive. The CDR3: CASSQIGANEKLFF. The DNA reads TGTGCCAGCAGCCAAATCGGGGCTAATGAAAAACTGTTTTTT.